These 2 T cell receptor beta chains were all obtained from the same sample, sequenced in a study of shared clonotypes between healthy human individuals. TCRdb's table, derived via immunoSEQ multiplex PCR, lists solely in-frame clones and lacks some. This table holds more than 500,000 clones, around 95% found once. Sequencing was carried out using naive CD4+ T cells sorted from blood. The subset denotes: CD45RA+ positively selected. These receptors were taken from a young woman in good health.

J is TRBJ1-2 and V is TRBV15, with 9 positions matching TRBD1. This CDR3 has 16 amino acids. V gave up 1 base and J gave up 7 bases; unmatched junction bases: 10. The germline CDR1 and CDR2 sequences are LNHNV and YYDKDF (reference sequence). The CDR3 region has the DNA TGTGCCACCAGCAGAGCTTGGCCGGGACAGGGTGCTGGCTACACCTTC. Protein product: CATSRAWPGQGAGYTF. Full variable domain (rest looked up from reference TRBV15 and TRBJ1-2): DAMVIQNPRYQVTQFGKPVTLSCSQTLNHNVMYWYQQKSSQAPKLLFHYYDKDFNNEADTPDNFQSRRPNTSFCFLDIRSPGLGDTAMYLCATSRAWPGQGAGYTFGSGTRLTVV.

This chain joins TRBV28 and TRBJ1-5; D not resolved. There are 15 residues in the CDR3. Germline loops: CDR1 MDHEN, CDR2 SYDVKM. The ends were cut back, 2 bases at V and 6 bases at J, with 14 bases in the middle. DNA for the CDR3: TGTGCCAGCAGTTTAGTGCAGCCCATGGGTCAGCCCCAGCATTTT. Its translation: CASSLVQPMGQPQHF.